These 10 T cell receptor beta chains were all obtained from the same sample, sequenced in a study of cytomegalovirus exposure and HLA in healthy donors. PCR was performed using 60 Vbeta and 13 Jbeta primers. Some clones are missing from TCRdb's copy, which holds only in-frame ones; the method was immunoSEQ multiplex PCR. Of about 170,000 clones listed, roughly four fifths are singletons. The sample was PBMCs. The receptors were sampled from a woman under 30 in good health and CMV-seronegative.

This clone came up a few times. The rearrangement joins TRBV4-1 to TRBJ1-1; D possibly corresponds to TRBD1 (5 bases). This CDR3 contains 14 residues. Looked up from germline, CDR1 is MGHRA and CDR2 is YSYEKL. Trimming took off 2 bases at V and 1 base at J, with 8 bases between the two ends. This chain's CDR3 is CASSQITGNTEAFF. The DNA of the CDR3 is TGCGCCAGCAGCCAAATCACAGGGAACACTGAAGCTTTCTTT.

This clone was recorded once. This chain connects TRBV27 to TRBJ2-7, with D possibly being TRBD2 (6 bases). This CDR3 has 13 residues. V shed 3 bases and J shed 4 bases, with 10 bases lying between them. Germline CDR1 and CDR2: MNHEY and SMNVEV (reference sequence). The CDR3 DNA reads TGTGCCAGCAGTTTGGGACGGGGGTACGAGCAGTACTTC. This codes for CASSLGRGYEQYF.

The V and J genes are TRBV11-3 and TRBJ1-1, with TRBD1 as a possible D gene (5 bases). Germline-derived CDR1 and CDR2 are SGHNT and YENEEA. Between the trimmed V and J ends, which lost 3 bases and 5 bases, there was a span of 13 bases. This CDR3 has 14 amino acids. CDR3 region: CASSFQGIGTEAFF. CDR3 bases: TGTGCCAGCAGCTTTCAGGGCATCGGAACTGAAGCTTTCTTT. Full variable domain (missing parts from reference TRBV11-3 and TRBJ1-1): EAGVVQSPRYKIIEKKQPVAFWCNPISGHNTLYWYLQNLGQGPELLIRYENEEAVDDSQLPKDRFSAERLKGVDSTLKIQPAELGDSAVYLCASSFQGIGTEAFFGQGTRLTVV.

The rearrangement uses TRBV21-1 and TRBJ2-7; TRBD1, as called in the table, went unchecked against the DNA. TRBV21-1 counts as a pseudogene. The CDR3 runs 12 residues. The CDR3: CASNGTTYEQYF. The CDR3 nucleotides read TGTGCCAGCAATGGCACAACCTACGAGCAGTACTTC.

This rearrangement joins TRBV18 to TRBJ1-1; weak D call: TRBD1 (6 bases). The CDR3 consists of 15 residues. V lost 5 bases and J lost 1, with 14 bases in between. Germline loops: CDR1 KGHSH, CDR2 LQKENI. This CDR3 reads CASSAGGAKNTEAFF. The CDR3 bases are TGTGCCAGCTCAGCGGGGGGGGCCAAGAACACTGAAGCTTTCTTT.

This clone was counted a single time. The V gene is TRBV5-1, the J gene TRBJ2-7, with TRBD1 matching over 10 bases. The CDR3 has 15 residues. CDR1 is SGHRS, CDR2 YFSETQ, per germline. J gave up 3 bases and V 0 bases, and 3 bases lay outside the gene matches. The DNA for the CDR3 is TGCGCCAGCAGCTTGGTTGGACAGGGGGACTACGAGCAGTACTTC. Protein: CASSLVGQGDYEQYF. Full variable domain (missing parts from reference TRBV5-1 and TRBJ2-7): KAGVTQTPRYLIKTRGQQVTLSCSPISGHRSVSWYQQTPGQGLQFLFEYFSETQRNKGNFPGRFSGRQFSNSRSEMNVSTLELGDSALYLCASSLVGQGDYEQYFGPGTRLTVT.

The gene calls are TRBV7-9 and TRBJ2-5, with 8 bases identical to TRBD1. The DNA end is a closer match to TRBJ2-7, so the J assignment may be wrong. The CDR3 is 16 residues long. Germline V gene sequence: CDR1 SEHNR, CDR2 FQNEAQ (reference sequence). CDR3 DNA sequence: TGTGCCAGCAGCCGTTCGGACAGGGTGCGTCGGGACGAGCAGTACTTC. Amino acids: CASSRSDRVRRDEQYF.

This chain connects TRBV11-2 to TRBJ1-2; maybe TRBD1 (5 bases). The CDR3 is 14 amino acids. Germline assignment: CDR1 SGHAT and CDR2 FQNNGV. V dropped 3 bases and J dropped 6 bases, with 14 bases sitting between them. The CDR3 DNA sequence: TGTGCCAGCAGCTTCTGGACGGGGGGAGATGGCTACACCTTC. Translation: CASSFWTGGDGYTF. Based on the CDR3 plus reference TRBV11-2 and TRBJ1-2, the full variable domain is EAGVAQSPRYKIIEKRQSVAFWCNPISGHATLYWYQQILGQGPKLLIQFQNNGVVDDSQLPKDRFSAERLKGVDSTLKIQPAKLEDSAVYLCASSFWTGGDGYTFGSGTRLTVV.

V gene TRBV5-1 combines with J gene TRBJ1-4, with D tentatively TRBD1 (5 bases). The CDR3 totals 16 residues. The V and J ends lost 6 bases and 6 bases respectively, with 21 bases between them. Germline V gives CDR1 SGHRS, CDR2 YFSETQ. The DNA of the CDR3 is TGCGCCAGCACCCCAGGAGCAGGGCTAGGGTATGAAAAACTGTTTTTT. Its protein product is CASTPGAGLGYEKLFF.

The V call is TRBV5-1, the J call TRBJ2-1; 10 bases map to TRBD1. The V gene's germline CDR1 is SGHRS and CDR2 YFSETQ. The CDR3 runs to 15 residues. The trim removed 0 bases at V and 7 bases at J, leaving 4 bases unmatched. The CDR3 loop is CASSLGGTGANEQFF. CDR3 coding DNA: TGCGCCAGCAGCTTGGGGGGGACAGGGGCGAATGAGCAGTTCTTC.